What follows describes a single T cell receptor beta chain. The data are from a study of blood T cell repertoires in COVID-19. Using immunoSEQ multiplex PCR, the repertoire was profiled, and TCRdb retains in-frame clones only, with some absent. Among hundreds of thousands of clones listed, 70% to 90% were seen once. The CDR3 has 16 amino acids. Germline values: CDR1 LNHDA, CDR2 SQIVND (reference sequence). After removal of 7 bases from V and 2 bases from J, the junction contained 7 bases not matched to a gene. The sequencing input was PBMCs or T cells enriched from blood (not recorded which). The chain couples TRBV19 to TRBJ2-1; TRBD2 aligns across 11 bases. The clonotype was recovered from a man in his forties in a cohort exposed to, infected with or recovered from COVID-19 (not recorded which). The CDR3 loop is CASTRGTSGTYNEQFF. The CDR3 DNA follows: TGTGCCAGTACCCGGGGGACTAGCGGCACCTACAATGAGCAGTTCTTC.